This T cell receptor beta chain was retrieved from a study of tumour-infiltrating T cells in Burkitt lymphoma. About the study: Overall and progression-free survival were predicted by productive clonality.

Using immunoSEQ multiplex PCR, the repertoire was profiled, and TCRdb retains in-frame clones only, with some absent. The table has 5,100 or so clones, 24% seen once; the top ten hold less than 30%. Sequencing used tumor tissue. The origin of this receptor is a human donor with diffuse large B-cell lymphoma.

The CDR3 loop reads CASSFYGMNTEAFF. In DNA form, the CDR3 reads TGCGCCAGCAGCTTTTATGGGATGAACACTGAAGCTTTCTTT. The chain employs TRBV5-1 and TRBJ1-1; D gene uncertain. CDR1 and CDR2 from the germline V gene are SGHRS and YFSETQ. Trimming stripped 2 bases from V and 0 bases from J, with 8 bases between. This CDR3 is 14 amino acids long.